Presented here are 23 T cell receptor beta chains from one specimen sequenced in a study of vaccination effects on CD4 cells after COVID-19. Sequencing was preceded by expansion of antigen-specific CD4+ T cells with viral peptide pools in the ViraFEST assay. At the end of around 11 days of culture, CD4+ T cells were isolated. The antigens for these receptors are not known. Sequencing was performed with immunoSEQ multiplex PCR; in TCRdb, only in-frame clones are kept and a portion is missing. The data show under 65,000 clones, roughly 80% seen once. The specimen was CD4+ T cells from PBMCs cultured with HCoV-229E spike peptides, collected before COVID-19 vaccination. All receptors derive from a human donor who received a COVID-19 vaccine.

The chain recombines TRBV27 with TRBJ2-1, with 15 positions matching TRBD2. J was trimmed by 9 bases and V by 4 bases; bases with no gene match: 10. This CDR3 region has 17 residues. Looked up from germline, CDR1 is MNHEY and CDR2 is SMNVEV (reference sequence). CDR3 sequence: CASSSRRTSGGASEQFF. In nucleotides, the CDR3 is TGTGCCAGCAGTTCCCGGAGGACTAGCGGGGGGGCCAGTGAGCAGTTCTTC.

In this sample, this clone turned up many times. The rearrangement uses TRBV4-1 and TRBJ2-7, with D possibly called TRBD1 or TRBD2 (5 bases each). Trimming shortened V by 3 bases and J by 3 bases, and 12 bases separated the two germline ends. Germline assignment: CDR1 MGHRA and CDR2 YSYEKL. The CDR3 is 14 amino acids. The CDR3 nucleotides read TGCGCCAGCAGCCACCCGGGGCAGGTCTACGAGCAGTACGTC. Protein: CASSHPGQVYEQYV.

This clone has a handful of counts. The genes are TRBV19 and TRBJ2-2; D is unclear. CDR1 is LNHDA, CDR2 SQIVND, per germline (reference sequence). This CDR3 is 15 amino acids long. The V end was cut by 3 bases, the J end by 0 bases, with 8 bases between. As DNA, the CDR3 is TGTGCCAGTAGTATTGGGCTAGCGAACACCGGGGAGCTGTTTTTT. Protein product: CASSIGLANTGELFF.

CDR3 in DNA: TGCGCCAGCAGCTTGGGGTCAGTCTCCTACAATGAGCAGTTCTTC. Encoded protein: CASSLGSVSYNEQFF. The V and J genes are TRBV5-1 and TRBJ2-1; D is uncertain. This CDR3 region has 15 residues. Germline V gives CDR1 SGHRS, CDR2 YFSETQ. With 0 bases removed from V and 0 bases from J, the gap between germline ends came to 7 bases.

The rearrangement uses TRBV5-1 and TRBJ2-7; possibly TRBD2 for D (7 bases). V was clipped by 0 bases and J by 2 bases, with 12 bases between them. CDR3 length: 15 residues. CDR1 is SGHRS, CDR2 YFSETQ, per germline. This chain's CDR3 is CASSLVSGGPYEQYV. CDR3 nucleotide sequence: TGCGCCAGCAGCTTGGTATCGGGGGGCCCCTACGAGCAGTACGTC.

The chain has TRBV6-4 and TRBJ1-2; tentatively, D is TRBD1 (5 bases). The CDR3 has 13 residues. Germline V gives CDR1 MRHNA, CDR2 SNTAGT. V was cut by 6 bases and J by 4 bases, with 12 bases left in between. The CDR3 bases are TGTGCCAGCAGGGCGACAGCCAGCTATGGCTACACCTTC. It encodes CASRATASYGYTF.

This clone has a single count. The rearrangement joins TRBV4-2 to TRBJ1-1; perhaps TRBD1 as D (5 bases). The ends were cut back, 2 bases at V and 5 bases at J, with 18 bases in the middle. The length of the CDR3 is 16 residues. The germline gives CDR1 LGHNA, CDR2 YNFKEQ. This CDR3 is CASSQSQTPGGTEAFF. The CDR3 DNA reads as TGTGCCAGCAGCCAATCCCAGACACCTGGGGGGACTGAAGCTTTCTTT.

The chain has TRBV6-5 and TRBJ2-7; 7 bases align to TRBD1. The CDR3 is 13 residues long. The trim removed 6 bases at V and 2 bases at J, leaving 4 bases unmatched. From germline, CDR1 is MNHEY and CDR2 SVGAGI. DNA of the CDR3: TGTGCCAGCAGCAGGGGGATCACCTACGAGCAGTACGTC. It codes for CASSRGITYEQYV.

V is TRBV18 and J is TRBJ2-5; D gene unclear. The CDR3 is made up of 13 amino acids. Germline CDR1 reads KGHSH; CDR2 reads LQKENI. V shed 3 bases and J shed 5 bases, with 10 bases lying between them. Here the CDR3 reads CASSPPTLETQYF. The CDR3 coding sequence is TGTGCCAGCTCACCTCCGACCTTGGAGACCCAGTACTTC.

The rearrangement uses TRBV6-6 and TRBJ1-3, with D unresolved. The CDR3 has 15 amino acids. From germline, CDR1 is MNHNY and CDR2 SVGAGI (reference sequence). The V gene lost 5 bases and the J gene lost 4 bases, with 15 bases spanning the gap. In DNA form, the CDR3 reads TGTGCCAGCAGTGCTCAATACCCCCCCGGAAACACCATATATTTT. Its protein product is CASSAQYPPGNTIYF.

The chain links TRBV10-2 to TRBJ2-5, with a tentative D call TRBD2 (5 bases). Trimming took off 1 base at V and 2 bases at J, with 17 bases between the two ends. The germline gives CDR1 WSHSY, CDR2 SAAADI. The CDR3 is 17 amino acids. The CDR3, as DNA: TGCGCCAGCAGTGAGTTTAATTCGGGGATCCCTCAAGAGACCCAGTACTTC. It encodes CASSEFNSGIPQETQYF.

The chain has TRBV9 and TRBJ2-5, with 11 positions matching TRBD2. CDR3 length equals 16 residues. CDR1 SGDLS and CDR2 YYNGEE come from the germline V gene. V was clipped by 4 bases and J by 2 bases; unmatched bases: 7. This CDR3 is CASSSRLAGKQETQYF. The CDR3 DNA follows: TGTGCCAGCAGCTCCCGACTAGCGGGGAAGCAAGAGACCCAGTACTTC.

The count of this clone is one. The chain employs TRBV19 and TRBJ1-4; 7 bases are a match to TRBD1. The CDR3 loop spans 16 amino acids. V gave up 7 bases and J gave up 5 bases; unmatched junction bases: 13. The germline V gene encodes CDR1 LNHDA and CDR2 SQIVND (reference sequence). The CDR3 DNA reads TGTGCCAGTAAACCCCGGGGACAGCTATTAAATGAAAAACTGTTTTTT. Residues: CASKPRGQLLNEKLFF.

The rearrangement links TRBV12-3 or TRBV12-4 to TRBJ1-2, with D maybe TRBD1 (5 bases). V was shortened by 5 bases and J by 5 bases, with 12 bases between the two germline ends. CDR3 length equals 13 residues. The DNA of the CDR3 is TGTGCCAGCAGTACCTTTCAGGGATATGGCTACACCTTC. It codes for CASSTFQGYGYTF.

V usage is TRBV21-1 and J usage is TRBJ1-2; TRBD1 reflects the table's D call only, with no check against the DNA. TRBV21-1 counts as a pseudogene. The CDR3 is made up of 14 amino acids. The CDR3 here is CASSKVRRHYGYTF. The CDR3 DNA reads as TGTGCCAGCAGCAAAGTCAGGCGTCACTATGGCTACACCTTC.

This clone was observed a single time. V gene TRBV29-1 combines with J gene TRBJ1-1; D not certain. CDR3 length: 12 residues. Trimming removed 6 bases from V and 0 bases from J, with 8 bases in between. Germline CDR1 reads SQVTM; CDR2 reads ANQGSEA. DNA for the CDR3: TGCAGCGTGGGGAGTTTGAACACTGAAGCTTTCTTT. Translated: CSVGSLNTEAFF.

V is TRBV10-3 and J is TRBJ2-5, with TRBD1 matching 10 bases. The CDR3 has 15 amino acids. Germline V lookup: CDR1 ENHRY, CDR2 SYGVKD. Trimming removed 6 bases from V and 4 bases from J; junction bases left unmatched: 8. The CDR3 nucleotides are TGTGCCATCAGCGATGGGACAGGGGTGTTAGAGACCCAGTACTTC. Amino acid sequence: CAISDGTGVLETQYF.

The chain uses TRBV6-5 and TRBJ2-7; 7 nucleotides agree with TRBD1. Trimming cost V 6 bases and J 0 bases; bases outside gene matches: 8. The CDR3 spans 15 residues. The germline gives CDR1 MNHEY, CDR2 SVGAGI. The CDR3 spells CASSPTGASSYEQYV. The CDR3 DNA follows: TGTGCCAGCAGCCCCACAGGGGCCAGCTCCTACGAGCAGTACGTC.

The rearrangement uses TRBV5-6 and TRBJ2-4, with 7 positions matching TRBD2. This CDR3 contains 14 residues. J lost 8 bases, V lost 0 bases, and 5 bases had no gene match. The V gene's germline CDR1 is SGHDT and CDR2 YYEEEE. CDR3: CASSLAGTNDIQYF. CDR3 in DNA: TGTGCCAGCAGCTTGGCGGGGACTAATGACATTCAGTACTTC. The whole variable domain, remainder taken from reference TRBV5-6 and TRBJ2-4, is DAGVTQSPTHLIKTRGQQVTLRCSPKSGHDTVSWYQQALGQGPQFIFQYYEEEERQRGNFPDRFSGHQFPNYSSELNVNALLLGDSALYLCASSLAGTNDIQYFGAGTRLSVL.

This chain uses TRBV5-1 with TRBJ1-2; D not certain. V was cut by 3 bases and J by 2 bases, with 14 bases left in between. This CDR3 has 15 residues. The germline V gene has CDR1 SGHRS and CDR2 YFSETQ. Written as DNA, the CDR3 is TGCGCCAGCAGCTCCCTGGTTGGGGAGAACTATGGCTACACCTTC. Translated, it gives CASSSLVGENYGYTF.

The V and J genes are TRBV4-1 and TRBJ1-2; 10 bases line up with TRBD1. The CDR3 spans 14 residues. Germline CDR1 reads MGHRA; CDR2 reads YSYEKL. The junction had 6 bases not matched to a gene; V was cut back by 3 bases and J by 8 bases. The CDR3 region is CASSQGQGLGGYTF. The CDR3 DNA sequence: TGCGCCAGCAGCCAGGGACAGGGGTTAGGAGGCTACACCTTC.

This chain uses TRBV7-2 with TRBJ2-3, with 12 bases that match TRBD2. This CDR3 has 18 residues. Unmatched junction bases numbered 12, after V lost 5 bases and J lost 3 bases. From germline, CDR1 is SGHTA and CDR2 FQGNSA. CDR3 DNA sequence: TGTGCCAGCAGCGTACAACCGGGACTAGCGGGCGAGACAGATACGCAGTATTTT. Protein sequence: CASSVQPGLAGETDTQYF.

The chain carries TRBV6-1 and TRBJ1-2; D is possibly TRBD1 (6 bases). The CDR3 is made up of 15 amino acids. The V gene lost 0 bases and the J gene lost 4 bases, with 12 bases spanning the gap. In germline, CDR1 is MNHNS, CDR2 SASEGT. In DNA form, the CDR3 reads TGTGCCAGCAGTGAAGCGAGGGGGAGTACCTATGGCTACACCTTC. This sequence encodes CASSEARGSTYGYTF.